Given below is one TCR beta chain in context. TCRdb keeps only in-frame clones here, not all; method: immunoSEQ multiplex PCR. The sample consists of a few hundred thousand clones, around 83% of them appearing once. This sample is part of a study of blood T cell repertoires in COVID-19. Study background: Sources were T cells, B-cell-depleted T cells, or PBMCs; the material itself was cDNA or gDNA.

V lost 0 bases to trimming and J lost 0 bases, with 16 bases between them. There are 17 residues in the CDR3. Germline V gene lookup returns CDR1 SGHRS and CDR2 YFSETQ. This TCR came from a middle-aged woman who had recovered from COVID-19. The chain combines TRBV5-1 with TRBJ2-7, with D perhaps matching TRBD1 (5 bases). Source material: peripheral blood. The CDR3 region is CASSLAAGQAGSYEQYF. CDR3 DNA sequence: TGCGCCAGCAGCTTGGCGGCAGGGCAAGCTGGCTCCTACGAGCAGTACTTC.